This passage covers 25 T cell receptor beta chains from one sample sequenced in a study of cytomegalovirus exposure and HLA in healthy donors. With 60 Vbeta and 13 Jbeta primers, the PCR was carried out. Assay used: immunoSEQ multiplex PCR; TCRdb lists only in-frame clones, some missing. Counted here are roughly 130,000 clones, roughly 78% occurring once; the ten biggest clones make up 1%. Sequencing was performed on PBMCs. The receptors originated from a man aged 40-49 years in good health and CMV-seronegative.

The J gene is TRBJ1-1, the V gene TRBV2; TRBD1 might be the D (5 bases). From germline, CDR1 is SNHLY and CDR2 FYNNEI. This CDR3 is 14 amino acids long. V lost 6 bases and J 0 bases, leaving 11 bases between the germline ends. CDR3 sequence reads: CASRSGLLNTEAFF. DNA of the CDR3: TGTGCCAGCAGGTCAGGGTTGTTGAACACTGAAGCTTTCTTT.

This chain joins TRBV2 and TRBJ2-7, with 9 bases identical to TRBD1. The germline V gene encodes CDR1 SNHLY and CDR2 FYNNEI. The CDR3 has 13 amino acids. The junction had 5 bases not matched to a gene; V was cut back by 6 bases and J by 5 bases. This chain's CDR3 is CASRPQGANEQYF. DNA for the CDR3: TGTGCCAGCAGACCACAGGGGGCCAACGAGCAGTACTTC. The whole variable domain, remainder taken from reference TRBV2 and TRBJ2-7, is EPEVTQTPSHQVTQMGQEVILRCVPISNHLYFYWYRQILGQKVEFLVSFYNNEISEKSEIFDDQFSVERPDGSNFTLKIRSTKLEDSAMYFCASRPQGANEQYFGPGTRLTVT.

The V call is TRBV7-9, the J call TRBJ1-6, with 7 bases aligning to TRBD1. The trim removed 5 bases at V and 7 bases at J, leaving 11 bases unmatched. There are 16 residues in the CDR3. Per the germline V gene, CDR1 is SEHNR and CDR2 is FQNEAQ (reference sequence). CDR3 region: CASSLPSTGTNSPLHF. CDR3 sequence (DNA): TGTGCCAGCAGCCTGCCATCGACAGGGACGAATTCACCCCTCCACTTT.

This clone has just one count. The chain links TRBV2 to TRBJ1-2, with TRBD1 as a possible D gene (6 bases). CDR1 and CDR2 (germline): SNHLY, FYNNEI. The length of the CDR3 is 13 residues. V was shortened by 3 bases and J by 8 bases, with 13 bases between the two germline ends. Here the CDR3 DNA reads TGTGCCAGCAGTGACCAGGGGTTTGGGGGCTACACCTTC. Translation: CASSDQGFGGYTF.

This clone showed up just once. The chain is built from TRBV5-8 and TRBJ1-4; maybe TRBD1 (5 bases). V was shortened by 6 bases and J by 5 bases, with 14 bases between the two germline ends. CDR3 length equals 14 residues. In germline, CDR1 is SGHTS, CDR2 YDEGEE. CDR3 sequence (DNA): TGTGCCAGCACCTCCCGACAGCCAAATGAAAAACTGTTTTTT. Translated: CASTSRQPNEKLFF.

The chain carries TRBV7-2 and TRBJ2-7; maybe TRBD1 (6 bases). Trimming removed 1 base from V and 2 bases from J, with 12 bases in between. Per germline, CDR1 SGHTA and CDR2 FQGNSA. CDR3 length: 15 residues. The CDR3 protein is CASSLVRQGTYEQYF. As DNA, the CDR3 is TGTGCCAGCAGCTTAGTTAGGCAGGGGACCTACGAGCAGTACTTC.

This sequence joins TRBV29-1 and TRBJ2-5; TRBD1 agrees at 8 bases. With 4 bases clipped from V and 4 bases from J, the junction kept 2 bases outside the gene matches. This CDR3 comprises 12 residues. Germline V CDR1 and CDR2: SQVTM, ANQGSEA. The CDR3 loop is CSVARGPETQYF. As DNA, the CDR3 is TGCAGCGTTGCCAGGGGGCCAGAGACCCAGTACTTC.

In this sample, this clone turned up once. CDR3 nucleotide sequence: TGTGCCAGCAGGATTTCAGGGGGCAATCAGCCCCAGCATTTT. Its translation is CASRISGGNQPQHF. V gene TRBV5-8 combines with J gene TRBJ1-5; D may be TRBD1 (6 bases). This CDR3 region has 14 residues. CDR1 SGHTS and CDR2 YDEGEE come from the germline V gene. Trimming left V 5 bases short and J 2 bases short, with 11 bases between.

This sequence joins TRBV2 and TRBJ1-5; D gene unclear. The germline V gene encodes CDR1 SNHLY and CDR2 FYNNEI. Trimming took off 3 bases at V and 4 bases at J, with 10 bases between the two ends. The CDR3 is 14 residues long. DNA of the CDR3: TGTGCCAGCAGTGACCTCGGAGGGAATCAGCCCCAGCATTTT. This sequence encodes CASSDLGGNQPQHF.

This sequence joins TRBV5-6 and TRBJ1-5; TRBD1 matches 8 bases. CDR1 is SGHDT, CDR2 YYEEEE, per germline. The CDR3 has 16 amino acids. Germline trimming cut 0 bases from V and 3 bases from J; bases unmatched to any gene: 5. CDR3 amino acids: CASSLGQGAPNQPQHF. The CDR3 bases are TGTGCCAGCAGCTTGGGGCAGGGGGCGCCCAATCAGCCCCAGCATTTT.

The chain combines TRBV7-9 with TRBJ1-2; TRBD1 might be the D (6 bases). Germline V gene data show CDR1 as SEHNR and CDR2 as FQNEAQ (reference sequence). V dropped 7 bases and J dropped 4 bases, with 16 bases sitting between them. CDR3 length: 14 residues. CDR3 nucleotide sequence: TGTGCCAGCACTTCAGGGACAAGGTCCTATGGCTACACCTTC. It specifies CASTSGTRSYGYTF.

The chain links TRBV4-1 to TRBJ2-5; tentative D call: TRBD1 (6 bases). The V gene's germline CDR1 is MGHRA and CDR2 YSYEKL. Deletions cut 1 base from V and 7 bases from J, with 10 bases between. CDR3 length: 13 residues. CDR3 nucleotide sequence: TGCGCCAGCAGCCAAGCAGGGGTGGGGACCCAGTACTTC. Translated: CASSQAGVGTQYF.

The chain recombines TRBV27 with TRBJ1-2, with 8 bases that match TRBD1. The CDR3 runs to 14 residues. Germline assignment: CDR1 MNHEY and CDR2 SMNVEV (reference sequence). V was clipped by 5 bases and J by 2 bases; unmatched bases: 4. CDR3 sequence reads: CASSPTGENYGYTF. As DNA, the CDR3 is TGTGCCAGCAGTCCGACAGGGGAAAACTATGGCTACACCTTC.

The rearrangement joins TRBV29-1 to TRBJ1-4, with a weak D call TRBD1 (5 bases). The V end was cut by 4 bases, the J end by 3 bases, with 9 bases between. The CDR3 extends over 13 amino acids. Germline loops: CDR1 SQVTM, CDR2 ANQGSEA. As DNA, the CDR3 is TGCAGCGTTGGCGGGGGACCTAATGAAAAACTGTTTTTT. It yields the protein CSVGGGPNEKLFF.

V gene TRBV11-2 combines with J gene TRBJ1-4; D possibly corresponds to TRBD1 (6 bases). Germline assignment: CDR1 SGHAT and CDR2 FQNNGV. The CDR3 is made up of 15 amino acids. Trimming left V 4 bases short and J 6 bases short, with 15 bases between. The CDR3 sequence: CASSSRQEADEKLFF. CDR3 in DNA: TGTGCCAGCAGCTCCCGACAGGAGGCGGATGAAAAACTGTTTTTT.

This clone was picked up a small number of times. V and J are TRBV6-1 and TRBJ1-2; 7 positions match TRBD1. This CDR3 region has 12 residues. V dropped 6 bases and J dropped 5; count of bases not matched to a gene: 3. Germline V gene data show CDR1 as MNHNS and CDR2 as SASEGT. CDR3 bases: TGTGCCAGCAGGGGACAGCGATATGGCTACACCTTC. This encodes CASRGQRYGYTF.

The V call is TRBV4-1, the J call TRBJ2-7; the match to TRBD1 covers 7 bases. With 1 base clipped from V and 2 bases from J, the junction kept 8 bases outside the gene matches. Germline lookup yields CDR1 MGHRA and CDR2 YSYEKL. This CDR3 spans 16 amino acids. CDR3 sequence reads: CASSQGEGTVAYEQYF. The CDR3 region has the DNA TGCGCCAGCAGCCAAGGGGAAGGGACAGTGGCCTACGAGCAGTACTTC.

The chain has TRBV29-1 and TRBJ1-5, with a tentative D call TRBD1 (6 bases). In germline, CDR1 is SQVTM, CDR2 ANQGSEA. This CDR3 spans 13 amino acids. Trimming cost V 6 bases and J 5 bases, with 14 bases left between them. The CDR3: CSVSGGPDQPQHF. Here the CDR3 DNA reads TGCAGCGTCAGCGGGGGGCCCGATCAGCCCCAGCATTTT.

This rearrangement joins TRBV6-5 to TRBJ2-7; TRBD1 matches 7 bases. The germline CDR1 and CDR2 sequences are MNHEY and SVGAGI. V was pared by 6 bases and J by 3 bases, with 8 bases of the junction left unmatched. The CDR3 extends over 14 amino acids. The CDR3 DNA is TGTGCCAGCAGGCGAGGACAGGCGAACTACGAGCAGTACTTC. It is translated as CASRRGQANYEQYF.

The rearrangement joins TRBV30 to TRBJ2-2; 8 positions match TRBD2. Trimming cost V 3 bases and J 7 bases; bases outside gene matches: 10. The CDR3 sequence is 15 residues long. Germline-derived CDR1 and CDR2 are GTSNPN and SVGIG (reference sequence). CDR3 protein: CAWRDYGGAVGELFF. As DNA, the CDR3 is TGTGCCTGGAGGGATTACGGGGGGGCCGTCGGGGAGCTGTTTTTT.

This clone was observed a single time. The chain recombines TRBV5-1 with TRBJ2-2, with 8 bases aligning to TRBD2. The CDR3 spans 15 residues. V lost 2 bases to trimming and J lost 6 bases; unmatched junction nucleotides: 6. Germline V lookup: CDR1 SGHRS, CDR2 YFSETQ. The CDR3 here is CASSFGTSFPGELFF. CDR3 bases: TGCGCCAGCAGCTTCGGGACTAGTTTCCCCGGGGAGCTGTTTTTT. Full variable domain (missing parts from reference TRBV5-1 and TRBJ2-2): KAGVTQTPRYLIKTRGQQVTLSCSPISGHRSVSWYQQTPGQGLQFLFEYFSETQRNKGNFPGRFSGRQFSNSRSEMNVSTLELGDSALYLCASSFGTSFPGELFFGEGSRLTVL.

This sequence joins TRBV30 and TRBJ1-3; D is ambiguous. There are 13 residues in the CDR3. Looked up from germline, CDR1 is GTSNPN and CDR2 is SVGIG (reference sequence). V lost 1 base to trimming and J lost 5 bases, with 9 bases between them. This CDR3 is CAWSGPGRNTIYF. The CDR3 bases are TGTGCCTGGAGTGGGCCGGGGAGAAACACCATATATTTT. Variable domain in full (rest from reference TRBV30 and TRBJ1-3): SQTIHQWPATLVQPVGSPLSLECTVEGTSNPNLYWYRQAAGRGLQLLFYSVGIGQISSEVPQNLSASRPQDRQFILSSKKLLLSDSGFYLCAWSGPGRNTIYFGEGSWLTVV.

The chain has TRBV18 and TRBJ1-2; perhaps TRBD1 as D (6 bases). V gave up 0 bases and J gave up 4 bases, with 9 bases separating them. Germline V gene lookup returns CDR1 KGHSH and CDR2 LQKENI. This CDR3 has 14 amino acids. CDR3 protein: CASSPPWDTYGYTF. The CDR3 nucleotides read TGTGCCAGCTCACCACCTTGGGACACCTATGGCTACACCTTC.

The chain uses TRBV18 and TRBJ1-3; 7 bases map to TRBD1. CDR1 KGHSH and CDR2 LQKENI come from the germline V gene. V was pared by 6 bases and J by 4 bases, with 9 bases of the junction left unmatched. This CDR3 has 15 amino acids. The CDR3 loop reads CASSEGQMKGNTIYF. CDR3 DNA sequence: TGTGCCAGCTCCGAGGGACAGATGAAGGGAAACACCATATATTTT.

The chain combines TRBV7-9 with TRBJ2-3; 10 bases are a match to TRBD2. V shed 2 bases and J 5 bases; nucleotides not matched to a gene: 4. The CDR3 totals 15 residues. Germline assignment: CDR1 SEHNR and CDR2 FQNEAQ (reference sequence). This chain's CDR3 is CASSLWTSGGDTQYF. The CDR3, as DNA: TGTGCCAGCAGCTTATGGACTAGCGGAGGAGATACGCAGTATTTT.